This T cell receptor beta chain appears in the sequencing data of a study of T cells in Graves' hyperthyroidism and ophthalmopathy. This clonotype was seen repeatedly, ten times or more. What was amplified from RNA transcripts were TCR beta CDR3 regions. Carried out on the TCR CDR3, a first-round RT-PCR used the HTBI primer set. TCRdb re-analysed the multiplex PCR reads in MiXCR, keeping a single row per CDR3 protein. The table records some 180,000 distinct CDR3 sequences, about a sixth of them present only once. The source of this sequence is a woman between 50 and 59 years old with Graves' hyperthyroidism. Sequencing was carried out using blood.

For the CDR3, the DNA is TGCAGTGCTATGCCTGGGGCCCGTAGCAATCAGCCCCAGCATTTT. Translation gives CSAMPGARSNQPQHF. This chain links TRBV20-1 with TRBJ1-5, with D maybe TRBD1 (5 bases). The CDR3 runs to 15 residues. Germline lookup yields CDR1 DFQATT and CDR2 SNEGSKA (reference sequence). The V gene lost 4 bases and the J gene lost 0 bases, with 13 bases spanning the gap.